These 32 T cell receptor beta chains originate from one sample sequenced in a study of blood T cell repertoires in COVID-19. Here immunoSEQ multiplex PCR was the method, and the copy in TCRdb shows in-frame clones only, minus some. Of 230,000 or so clones in the sample, roughly 89% were seen once. The source material was PBMCs or T cells enriched from blood (not recorded which). The origin of the receptors is a middle-aged woman with acute COVID-19.

This sequence joins TRBV5-6 and TRBJ2-7, with TRBD1 as a possible D gene (5 bases). The CDR3 contains 14 residues. V lost 4 bases and J 5 bases, leaving 16 bases between the germline ends. Germline CDR1 SGHDT, CDR2 YYEEEE. The CDR3 coding sequence is TGTGCCAGCAGCACGGGTGCAGGGTCTCACGAGCAGTACTTC. Its protein product is CASSTGAGSHEQYF.

V usage is TRBV4-1 and J usage is TRBJ2-1; D may be TRBD2 (5 bases). The CDR3 is 16 residues long. V lost 4 bases and J lost 1, with 14 bases in between. CDR1 and CDR2 (germline): MGHRA, YSYEKL. The DNA for the CDR3 is TGCGCCAGCAGCCTTGAATTTAGCGATTCCTACAATGAGCAGTTCTTC. Translated, it gives CASSLEFSDSYNEQFF.

The rearrangement joins TRBV7-8 to TRBJ1-2; the match to TRBD1 covers 9 bases. V dropped 5 bases and J dropped 8; count of bases not matched to a gene: 15. Germline CDR1 SGHVS, CDR2 FQNEAQ. The CDR3 consists of 16 residues. CDR3 loop: CASSESQDRGREGYTF. Here the CDR3 DNA reads TGTGCCAGCAGCGAATCTCAGGACAGGGGTAGGGAGGGCTACACCTTC.

V is TRBV13 and J is TRBJ2-4; 7 nucleotides line up with TRBD1. J gave up 4 bases and V 2 bases, and 8 bases lay outside the gene matches. The CDR3 runs to 16 residues. CDR1 is PRHDT and CDR2 is FYEKMQ in the germline V gene (reference sequence). The CDR3 is CASSLNSGTDKNIQYF. CDR3 DNA sequence: TGTGCCAGCAGCTTAAACTCAGGGACAGATAAAAACATTCAGTACTTC.

The chain couples TRBV7-3 to TRBJ2-1, with unresolved D. V gave up 7 bases and J gave up 5 bases, with 9 bases separating them. Germline values: CDR1 SGHTA, CDR2 FQGTGA. This CDR3 has 12 amino acids. The CDR3 here is CASTNSDNEQFF. CDR3 bases: TGTGCCAGCACCAACAGTGACAATGAGCAGTTCTTC.

This clone was recorded once. The genes are TRBV4-2 and TRBJ1-3; D gene unclear. V lost 6 bases, J lost 8 bases, and 11 bases lay in between. The CDR3 has 12 amino acids. CDR1 and CDR2 from the germline V gene are LGHNA and YNFKEQ. DNA for the CDR3: TGTGCCAGCAGGGACGGCGGGGACACCATATATTTT. Residues: CASRDGGDTIYF.

The chain employs TRBV4-3 and TRBJ1-5; 7 positions agree with TRBD1. The CDR3 runs 17 residues. J lost 3 bases, V lost 0 bases, and 8 bases had no gene match. Germline-derived CDR1 and CDR2 are LGHNA and YSLEER. CDR3 loop: CASSQDDRDSLNQPQHF. Here the CDR3 DNA reads TGCGCCAGCAGCCAAGATGATAGGGACAGCCTCAATCAGCCCCAGCATTTT.

The CDR3 DNA is TGTGCCAGCAGCGGGGACACATTGAACACTGAAGCTTTCTTT. Protein sequence: CASSGDTLNTEAFF. V gene TRBV5-6 combines with J gene TRBJ1-1; D is perhaps TRBD1 (6 bases). This CDR3 contains 14 residues. V was trimmed by 4 bases and J by 0 bases, leaving 10 bases between them. Germline V gene lookup returns CDR1 SGHDT and CDR2 YYEEEE.

This rearrangement joins TRBV7-9 to TRBJ1-2, with a tentative D call TRBD1 (5 bases). The CDR3 totals 16 residues. CDR1 is SEHNR and CDR2 is FQNEAQ in the germline V gene (reference sequence). V lost 0 bases, J lost 5 bases, and 16 bases lay in between. The CDR3 sequence is CASSLALTEKGYGYTF. CDR3 DNA: TGTGCCAGCAGCTTAGCCCTGACTGAAAAGGGGTATGGCTACACCTTC. Full variable domain (rest looked up from reference TRBV7-9 and TRBJ1-2): DTGVSQNPRHKITKRGQNVTFRCDPISEHNRLYWYRQTLGQGPEFLTYFQNEAQLEKSRLLSDRFSAERPKGSFSTLEIQRTEQGDSAMYLCASSLALTEKGYGYTFGSGTRLTVV.

This clone was seen a single time. The rearrangement joins TRBV5-6 to TRBJ2-2; 8 nucleotides match TRBD1. The CDR3 covers 15 residues. Germline V gene data show CDR1 as SGHDT and CDR2 as YYEEEE. V was clipped by 6 bases and J by 6 bases; unmatched bases: 10. The CDR3, as DNA: TGTGCCAGCACCACACCCGACAGGGGAGCCGGGGAGCTGTTTTTT. This codes for CASTTPDRGAGELFF.

The genes are TRBV11-2 and TRBJ2-3, with TRBD1 as a possible D gene (5 bases). Per the germline V gene, CDR1 is SGHAT and CDR2 is FQNNGV. The length of the CDR3 is 15 residues. Trimming removed 2 bases at V and 1 base at J, with 10 bases between. CDR3 sequence (DNA): TGTGCCAGCAGCTTACTGGACAAACGCACAGATACGCAGTATTTT. Protein product: CASSLLDKRTDTQYF.

The chain links TRBV14 to TRBJ1-4; 8 bases line up with TRBD1. This CDR3 comprises 17 residues. V shed 4 bases, J shed 4 bases, and the junction held 11 bases outside the gene matches. CDR1 and CDR2 (germline): SGHDN, FVKESK. CDR3 region: CASSPGAGGSGNEKLFF. The DNA of the CDR3 is TGTGCCAGCAGCCCGGGAGCAGGGGGCAGCGGTAATGAAAAACTGTTTTTT.

This clone showed up just a few times. V gene TRBV10-1 combines with J gene TRBJ1-5; D gene ambiguous. CDR3 size: 15 residues. The V end was cut by 7 bases, the J end by 12 bases, with 25 bases between. Germline lookup yields CDR1 WNHNN and CDR2 SYGVQD (reference sequence). The CDR3 loop reads CASKVVGRVRLLQHF. Here the CDR3 DNA reads TGCGCCAGCAAGGTGGTAGGGAGGGTCCGCCTTCTCCAGCATTTT.

V usage is TRBV3-1 (or the pseudogene TRBV3-2) and J usage is TRBJ2-2; TRBD1 matches 12 bases. V lost 4 bases, J lost 4 bases, and 10 bases stayed unmatched. The germline CDR1 and CDR2 sequences are LGHDT and YNNKEL (reference sequence). The CDR3 extends over 18 amino acids. The CDR3 region has the DNA TGTGCCAGCAGCCCAGGGGGGGACAGGGGGCCGTTCACCGGGGAGCTGTTTTTT. Translation gives CASSPGGDRGPFTGELFF.

With respect to this clone: The same CDR3 is also encoded by other DNA sequences in this sample. CDR3 in amino acids: CASSLQGSYGYTF. The CDR3 nucleotides are TGTGCCAGCAGCTTACAGGGTTCCTATGGCTACACCTTC. The rearrangement links TRBV12-3 or TRBV12-4 to TRBJ1-2, with D possibly being TRBD1 (6 bases). V lost 6 bases, J lost 4 bases, and 12 bases lay in between. There are 13 residues in the CDR3.

This clone came up once. The chain employs TRBV11-2 and TRBJ2-7, with 7 bases identical to TRBD2. With V trimmed by 3 bases and J by 1 base, 3 bases remained unmatched. The germline V gene has CDR1 SGHAT and CDR2 FQNNGV. There are 14 residues in the CDR3. The CDR3 sequence: CASSFGGNSYEQYF. As DNA, the CDR3 is TGTGCCAGCAGCTTCGGGGGGAATTCCTACGAGCAGTACTTC.

The genes are TRBV6-5 and TRBJ1-2, with a tentative D call TRBD1 (6 bases). This CDR3 is 14 amino acids long. Trimming took off 6 bases at V and 7 bases at J, with 18 bases between the two ends. Germline V CDR1 and CDR2: MNHEY, SVGAGI. The CDR3 reads CASSRAGPRGGYTF. The CDR3 nucleotides are TGTGCCAGCAGCCGAGCCGGCCCCAGGGGTGGCTACACCTTC.

This clone appeared a single time. This sequence joins TRBV7-9 and TRBJ1-1; D is uncertain. The CDR3 runs 14 residues. V was cut by 3 bases and J by 1 base, with 9 bases left in between. Per the germline V gene, CDR1 is SEHNR and CDR2 is FQNEAQ (reference sequence). The CDR3 sequence is CASSFPPGNTEAFF. In DNA form, the CDR3 reads TGTGCCAGCAGCTTTCCTCCAGGGAACACTGAAGCTTTCTTT.

The gene calls are TRBV6-6 and TRBJ1-2, with a weak D call TRBD1 (5 bases). The V end lost 2 bases, the J end lost 4 bases, and 11 bases lay between the germline ends. Germline loops: CDR1 MNHNY, CDR2 SVGAGI (reference sequence). CDR3 length: 14 residues. CDR3 coding DNA: TGTGCCAGCAGTTACGGTGGGGCGCTCTATGGCTACACCTTC. Residues: CASSYGGALYGYTF.

The chain is built from TRBV5-1 and TRBJ1-2; 9 nucleotides match TRBD1. V shed 4 bases, J shed 4 bases, and the junction held 5 bases outside the gene matches. Germline V gene lookup returns CDR1 SGHRS and CDR2 YFSETQ. This CDR3 is 14 amino acids long. Here the CDR3 reads CASSQATGGYGYTF. CDR3 DNA sequence: TGCGCCAGCAGCCAAGCGACAGGGGGCTATGGCTACACCTTC.

The rearrangement uses TRBV5-1 and TRBJ2-1, with 8 bases fitting TRBD2. The CDR3 spans 15 residues. CDR1 and CDR2 from the germline V gene are SGHRS and YFSETQ. Trimming at V came to 4 bases and at J to 3 bases, leaving 6 bases not matched to a gene. CDR3 sequence: CASSREAGVYNEQFF. CDR3 nucleotides: TGCGCCAGCAGCCGTGAAGCGGGGGTCTACAATGAGCAGTTCTTC.

V gene TRBV3-1 (or the pseudogene TRBV3-2) combines with J gene TRBJ1-4; TRBD1 might be the D (5 bases). V dropped 4 bases and J dropped 4 bases, with 25 bases sitting between them. This CDR3 is 19 amino acids long. The V gene's germline CDR1 is LGHDT and CDR2 YNNKEL (reference sequence). CDR3 sequence (DNA): TGTGCCAGCAGCCTGTCCGGTCCCCAGTGGGGCATGGGTAATGAAAAACTGTTTTTT. This codes for CASSLSGPQWGMGNEKLFF.

The gene calls are TRBV3-1 (or the pseudogene TRBV3-2) and TRBJ1-2; D unresolved. V dropped 0 bases and J dropped 10 bases, with 15 bases sitting between them. Germline-derived CDR1 and CDR2 are LGHDT and YNNKEL (reference sequence). The CDR3 has 14 residues. The CDR3 DNA follows: TGTGCCAGCAGCCAAGAGGGTAGCTCGGTCTCCTACACCTTC. Protein product: CASSQEGSSVSYTF.

J is TRBJ1-3 and V is TRBV6-5, with D maybe TRBD1 (6 bases). V lost 6 bases and J lost 0, with 9 bases in between. Germline assignment: CDR1 MNHEY and CDR2 SVGAGI. CDR3 length: 14 residues. The CDR3 protein is CASSPDSSGNTIYF. For the CDR3, the DNA is TGTGCCAGCAGCCCGGACAGCTCTGGAAACACCATATATTTT.

The genes are TRBV25-1 and TRBJ1-6; D call uncertain. This CDR3 spans 15 amino acids. Germline V gene sequence: CDR1 MGHDK, CDR2 SYGVNS. V lost 6 bases to trimming and J lost 10 bases, with 19 bases between them. The CDR3 region has the DNA TGTGCCAGCAGAGCTTCCGGGGTTAGAAACTCACCCCTCCACTTT. Encoded protein: CASRASGVRNSPLHF. Variable domain in full (rest from reference TRBV25-1 and TRBJ1-6): EADIYQTPRYLVIGTGKKITLECSQTMGHDKMYWYQQDPGMELHLIHYSYGVNSTEKGDLSSESTVSRIRTEHFPLTLESARPSHTSQYLCASRASGVRNSPLHFGNGTRLTVT.

This CDR3 is CASSLSGGGYNEQFF. As DNA, the CDR3 is TGTGCCAGCAGCCTTAGCGGGGGAGGCTACAATGAGCAGTTCTTC. This chain joins TRBV5-4 and TRBJ2-1, with TRBD2 matching over 9 bases. CDR3 size: 15 residues. CDR1 and CDR2 from the germline V gene are SGHNT and YYREEE (reference sequence). V was pared by 4 bases and J by 3 bases, with 5 bases of the junction left unmatched.

The rearrangement uses TRBV18 and TRBJ1-5, with a weak D call TRBD1 (6 bases). The CDR3 contains 17 residues. V lost 6 bases to trimming and J lost 2 bases, with 20 bases between them. Germline loops: CDR1 KGHSH, CDR2 LQKENI. Written as DNA, the CDR3 is TGTGCCAGCTCCCCTTCGGGGGGGCGCCAGGGCAATCAGCCCCAGCATTTT. It is translated as CASSPSGGRQGNQPQHF.

This clone was detected only once. The chain carries TRBV18 and TRBJ1-6; D may be TRBD1 (6 bases). Trimming took off 4 bases at V and 7 bases at J, with 11 bases between the two ends. CDR1 and CDR2 (germline): KGHSH, LQKENI. The length of the CDR3 is 14 residues. As DNA, the CDR3 is TGTGCCAGCTCACTGGGACAAGAAAATTCACCCCTCCACTTT. Encoded protein: CASSLGQENSPLHF.

The CDR3 protein is CASSSDSGELFF. Written as DNA, the CDR3 is TGTGCCAGCAGCTCGGACAGCGGGGAGCTGTTTTTT. The chain is built from TRBV5-4 and TRBJ2-2, with D possibly TRBD1 on 6 matching bases. The germline V and J ends were trimmed by 3 bases and 7 bases, with 7 bases remaining between them. CDR3 size: 12 residues. Germline CDR1 reads SGHNT; CDR2 reads YYREEE (reference sequence).

The chain recombines TRBV19 with TRBJ1-1; a weak D match, TRBD1 (5 bases). The germline V gene encodes CDR1 LNHDA and CDR2 SQIVND (reference sequence). V was shortened by 3 bases and J by 1 base, with 12 bases between the two germline ends. The CDR3 is 15 residues long. In DNA, the CDR3 is TGTGCCAGTAGTATTACAGGACCTACGAACACTGAAGCTTTCTTT. As protein: CASSITGPTNTEAFF.

Note on this clone: This sequence may be a read error, since a much larger clone differs from it by one base. The sample carries other DNA sequences with the same CDR3. The chain couples TRBV5-1 to TRBJ2-5, with D possibly being TRBD2 (7 bases). The ends were cut back, 1 base at V and 5 bases at J, with 15 bases in the middle. Germline CDR1 SGHRS, CDR2 YFSETQ. The CDR3 spans 15 residues. DNA for the CDR3: TGCGCCAGCAGCTTGAGGAGGGGGGGCCGGGAGACCCAGTACTTC. Amino acids: CASSLRRGGRETQYF.

The chain carries TRBV24-1 and TRBJ1-5, with D perhaps TRBD1 (5 bases). The CDR3 consists of 13 residues. CDR1 is KGHDR, CDR2 SFDVKD, per germline. Trimming took 9 bases from V and 4 from J, leaving 12 bases between them. The CDR3 DNA is TGTGCCACCTCCGGGACTTTGAATCAGCCCCAGCATTTT. Residues: CATSGTLNQPQHF.